The 6 T cell receptor beta chains listed next were all sequenced from one sample in a study of metastatic and nonmetastatic thyroid tumors. The entire patient cohort was treatment-naive prior to thyroid surgery. TCRdb reanalyzed the PCR reads via MiXCR. The sample has 15,000 to 20,000 clones, 34% seen once; the top ten hold 9% to 10%. The sequenced sample consisted of tumor tissue. The receptors shown here come from a male donor with papillary thyroid cancer or a benign thyroid nodule (not recorded which). Some clones in this sample may be carry-over from other donors' samples.

This clone was observed a few times. The V gene is TRBV6-1, the J gene TRBJ1-1, with D tentatively TRBD1 (6 bases). Germline CDR1 is MNHNS and CDR2 is SASEGT. The CDR3 is 17 amino acids. V dropped 6 bases and J dropped 0 bases, with 20 bases sitting between them. The CDR3 region has the DNA TGTGCCAGCAGATCATACGTCGGGACATATATGAACACTGAAGCTTTCTTT. Encoded protein: CASRSYVGTYMNTEAFF.

This chain links TRBV5-1 with TRBJ1-6; no clear D. There are 13 residues in the CDR3. Trimming shortened V by 4 bases and J by 8 bases, and 10 bases separated the two germline ends. Germline V gene lookup returns CDR1 SGHRS and CDR2 YFSETQ. The CDR3 DNA reads as TGCGCCAGCAGCCCAAACAGCGATTCACCCCTCCACTTT. Translated, it gives CASSPNSDSPLHF.

There are a few counts of this clone. An end of the junction does not agree with germline; a read error may underlie this. The J gene is TRBJ2-3, the V gene TRBV2; 9 positions match TRBD2. Germline V CDR1 and CDR2: SNHLY, FYNNEI. The CDR3 length is 18 residues. The CDR3 here is CASSERAGGVLAKDSQYF. The DNA of the CDR3 is TGTGCCAGCAGTGAACGGGCGGGAGGGGTTCTAGCGAAAGATTCGCAGTATTTT. The variable domain in full, completed from reference TRBV2 and TRBJ2-3, reads EPEVTQTPSHQVTQMGQEVILRCVPISNHLYFYWYRQILGQKVEFLVSFYNNEISEKSEIFDDQFSVERPDGSNFTLKIRSTKLEDSAMYFCASSERAGGVLAKDSQYFGPGTRLTVL.

This clone was found many times. This chain links TRBV4-1 with TRBJ2-2; 9 nucleotides agree with TRBD2. Germline loops: CDR1 MGHRA, CDR2 YSYEKL. The CDR3 is 16 amino acids. V gave up 0 bases and J gave up 4 bases; unmatched junction bases: 3. CDR3 DNA: TGCGCCAGCAGCCAAGATGCTAGCGGGGTCACCGGGGAGCTGTTTTTT. It codes for CASSQDASGVTGELFF.

This clone has only a few counts. The junction does not match germline at one end; this may be a read error. This chain connects TRBV29-1 to TRBJ1-1, with TRBD1 matching 10 bases. The CDR3 totals 13 residues. Germline CDR1 SQVTM, CDR2 ANQGSEA. The CDR3 reads CSVPGQGLAESFF. CDR3 DNA sequence: TGCAGCGTACCGGGACAGGGGTTGGCTGAATCTTTCTTC.

This clone was counted only a few times. The chain is built from TRBV2 and TRBJ1-2, with 9 bases fitting TRBD1. This CDR3 spans 13 amino acids. From germline, CDR1 is SNHLY and CDR2 FYNNEI. V was pared by 7 bases and J by 7 bases, with 7 bases of the junction left unmatched. The CDR3, as DNA: TGTGCCAGCACCCTACAGGGGGCAGGTGGCTACACCTTC. This codes for CASTLQGAGGYTF.